This T cell receptor (beta chain) came from a study of neoadjuvant nivolumab and ipilimumab in lung cancer. The sample holds one count of this clone. Antigen specificity is unknown. Study-wide results and caveats: Compared with tumor-adjacent uninvolved lung, resected tumors showed greater richness and clonality. TCR receptors were sequenced in few samples. Blood richness before therapy tracked richness in tumors resected after neoadjuvant therapy.

V was trimmed by 2 bases and J by 9 bases, leaving 11 bases between them. The CDR3 length is 13 residues. CDR1 and CDR2 (germline): MGHRA, YSYEKL. TCRdb's table, derived via immunoSEQ multiplex PCR, lists solely in-frame clones and lacks some. Here the sample spans 30,000 or so clones, more than 85% being singletons. The V call is TRBV4-1, the J call TRBJ2-1; D is unresolved. The sequencing used peripheral blood, collected after neoadjuvant nivolumab, alone or with ipilimumab, at or shortly before surgery. The TCR originated in an adult with non-small cell lung cancer. The CDR3 loop reads CASSQSGSTEQFF. In nucleotides, the CDR3 is TGCGCCAGCAGCCAATCCGGGTCAACTGAGCAGTTCTTC.